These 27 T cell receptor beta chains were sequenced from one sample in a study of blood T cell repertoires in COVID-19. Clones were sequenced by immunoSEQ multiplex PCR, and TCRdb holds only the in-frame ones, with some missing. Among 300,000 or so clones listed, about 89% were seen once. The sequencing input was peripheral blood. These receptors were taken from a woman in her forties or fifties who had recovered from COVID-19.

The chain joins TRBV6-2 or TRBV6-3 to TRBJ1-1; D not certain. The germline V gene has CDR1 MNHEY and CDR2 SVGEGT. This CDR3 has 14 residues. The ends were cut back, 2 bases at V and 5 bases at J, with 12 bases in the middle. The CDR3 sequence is CASSYVGDGTEAFF. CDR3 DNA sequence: TGTGCCAGCAGTTACGTCGGGGATGGGACTGAAGCTTTCTTT.

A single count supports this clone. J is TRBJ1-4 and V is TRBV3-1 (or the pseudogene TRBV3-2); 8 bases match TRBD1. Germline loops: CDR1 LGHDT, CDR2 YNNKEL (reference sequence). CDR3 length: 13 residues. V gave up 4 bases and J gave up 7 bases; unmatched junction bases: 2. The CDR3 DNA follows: TGTGCCAGCAGCCCCGACAGGGGTGAAAAACTGTTTTTT. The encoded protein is CASSPDRGEKLFF.

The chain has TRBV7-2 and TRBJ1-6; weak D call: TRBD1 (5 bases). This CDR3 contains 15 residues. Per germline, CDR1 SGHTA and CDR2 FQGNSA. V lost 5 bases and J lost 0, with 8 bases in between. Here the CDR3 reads CASSIDSSYNSPLHF. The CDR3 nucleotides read TGTGCCAGCAGCATAGACAGCTCCTATAATTCACCCCTCCACTTT.

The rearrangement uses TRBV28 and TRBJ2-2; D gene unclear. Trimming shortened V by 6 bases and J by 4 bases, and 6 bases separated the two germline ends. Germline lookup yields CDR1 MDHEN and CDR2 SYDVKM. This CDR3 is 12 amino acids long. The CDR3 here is CASRLGTGELFF. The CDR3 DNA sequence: TGTGCCAGCAGACTTGGCACCGGGGAGCTGTTTTTT.

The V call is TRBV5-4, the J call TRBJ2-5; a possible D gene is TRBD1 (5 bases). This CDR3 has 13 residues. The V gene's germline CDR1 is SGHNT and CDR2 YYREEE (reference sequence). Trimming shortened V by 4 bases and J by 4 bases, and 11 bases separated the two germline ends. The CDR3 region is CASSQDNRETQYF. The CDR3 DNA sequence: TGTGCCAGCAGCCAGGACAATCGAGAGACCCAGTACTTC.

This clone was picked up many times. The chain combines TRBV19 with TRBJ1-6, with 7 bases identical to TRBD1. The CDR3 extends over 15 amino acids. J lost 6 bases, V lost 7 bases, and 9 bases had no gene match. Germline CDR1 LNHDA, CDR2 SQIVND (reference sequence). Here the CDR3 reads CASNPGQNLNSPLHF. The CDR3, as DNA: TGTGCCAGTAACCCGGGACAGAATCTTAATTCACCCCTCCACTTT.

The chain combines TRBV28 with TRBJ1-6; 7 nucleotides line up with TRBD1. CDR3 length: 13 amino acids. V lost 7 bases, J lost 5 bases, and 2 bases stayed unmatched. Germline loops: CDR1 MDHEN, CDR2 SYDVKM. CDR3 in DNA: TGTGCCAGCAAGACAGGGAATAATTCACCCCTCCACTTT. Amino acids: CASKTGNNSPLHF.

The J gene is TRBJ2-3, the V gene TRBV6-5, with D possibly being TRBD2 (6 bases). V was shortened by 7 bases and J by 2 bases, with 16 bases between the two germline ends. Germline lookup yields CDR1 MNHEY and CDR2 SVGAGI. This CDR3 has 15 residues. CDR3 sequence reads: CASTFSGDITDTQYF. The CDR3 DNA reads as TGTGCCAGCACCTTTAGCGGCGATATCACAGATACGCAGTATTTT.

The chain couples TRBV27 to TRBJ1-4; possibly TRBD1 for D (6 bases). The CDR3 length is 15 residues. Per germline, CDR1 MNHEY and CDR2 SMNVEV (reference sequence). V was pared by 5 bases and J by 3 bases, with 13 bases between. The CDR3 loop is CASSARGGPNEKLFF. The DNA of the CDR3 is TGTGCCAGCAGTGCTAGGGGGGGACCTAATGAAAAACTGTTTTTT.

For the CDR3, the DNA is TGCAGCGTTGGGGGACTAGCCTTATACGAGCAGTACTTC. Its translation is CSVGGLALYEQYF. The chain has TRBV29-1 and TRBJ2-7, with TRBD2 matching over 9 bases. Germline CDR1 SQVTM, CDR2 ANQGSEA. V lost 4 bases, J lost 4 bases, and 5 bases stayed unmatched. The CDR3 length is 13 residues.

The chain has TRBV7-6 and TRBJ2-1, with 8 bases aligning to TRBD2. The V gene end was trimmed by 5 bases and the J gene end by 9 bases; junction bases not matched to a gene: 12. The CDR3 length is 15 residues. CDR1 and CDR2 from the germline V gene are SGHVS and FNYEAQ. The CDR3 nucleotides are TGTGCCAGCAGCCAAAGCGGCGGGGGGTTGAGTGAGCAGTTCTTC. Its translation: CASSQSGGGLSEQFF.

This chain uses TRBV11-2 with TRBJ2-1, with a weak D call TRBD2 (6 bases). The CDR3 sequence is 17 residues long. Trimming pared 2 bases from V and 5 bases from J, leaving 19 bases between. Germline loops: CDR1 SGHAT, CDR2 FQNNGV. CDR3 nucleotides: TGTGCCAGCAGCTTAAGAAATTTCCGGGAGTGGGACAATGAGCAGTTCTTC. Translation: CASSLRNFREWDNEQFF.

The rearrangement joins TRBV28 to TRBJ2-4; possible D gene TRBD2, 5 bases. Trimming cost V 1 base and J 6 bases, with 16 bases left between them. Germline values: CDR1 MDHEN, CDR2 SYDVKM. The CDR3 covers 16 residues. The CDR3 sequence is CASSLLDSPPGNIQYF. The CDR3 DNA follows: TGTGCCAGCAGTTTATTGGACTCCCCGCCGGGAAACATTCAGTACTTC.

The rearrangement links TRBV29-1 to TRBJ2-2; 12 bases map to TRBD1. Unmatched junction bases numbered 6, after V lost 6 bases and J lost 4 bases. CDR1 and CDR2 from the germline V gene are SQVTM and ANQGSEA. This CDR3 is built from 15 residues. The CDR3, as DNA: TGCAGCGTCGGGACAGGGGGCGCACCCACCGGGGAGCTGTTTTTT. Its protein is CSVGTGGAPTGELFF.

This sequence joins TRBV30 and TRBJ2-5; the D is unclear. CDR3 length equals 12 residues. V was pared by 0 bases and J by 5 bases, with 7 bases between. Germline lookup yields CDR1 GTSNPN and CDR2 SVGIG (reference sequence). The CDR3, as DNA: TGTGCCTGGAGTGTATCCCAGGAGACCCAGTACTTC. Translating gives CAWSVSQETQYF.

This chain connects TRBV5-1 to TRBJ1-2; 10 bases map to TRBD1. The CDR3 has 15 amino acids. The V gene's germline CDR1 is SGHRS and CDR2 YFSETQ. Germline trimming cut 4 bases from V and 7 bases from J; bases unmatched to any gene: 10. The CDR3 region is CASSITAGQGSGYTF. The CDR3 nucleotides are TGCGCCAGCAGCATCACTGCGGGACAGGGGTCTGGCTACACCTTC.

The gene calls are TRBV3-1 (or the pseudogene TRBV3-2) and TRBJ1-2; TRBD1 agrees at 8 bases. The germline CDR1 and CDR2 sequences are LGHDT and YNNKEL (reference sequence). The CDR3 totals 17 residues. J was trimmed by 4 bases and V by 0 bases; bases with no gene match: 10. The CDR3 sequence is CASSQDYWTGRSYGYTF. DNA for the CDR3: TGTGCCAGCAGCCAAGACTATTGGACAGGGAGAAGCTATGGCTACACCTTC.

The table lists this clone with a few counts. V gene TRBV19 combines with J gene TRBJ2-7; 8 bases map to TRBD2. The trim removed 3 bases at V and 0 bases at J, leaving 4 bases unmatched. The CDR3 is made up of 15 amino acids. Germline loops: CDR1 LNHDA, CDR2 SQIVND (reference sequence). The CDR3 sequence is CASSIRGGSSYEQYF. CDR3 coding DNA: TGTGCCAGTAGTATTCGGGGGGGTAGCTCCTACGAGCAGTACTTC.

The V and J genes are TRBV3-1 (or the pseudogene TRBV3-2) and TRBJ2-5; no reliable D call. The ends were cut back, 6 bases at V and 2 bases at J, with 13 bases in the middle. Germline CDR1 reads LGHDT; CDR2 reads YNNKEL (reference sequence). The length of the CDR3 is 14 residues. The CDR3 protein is CASSHGDTQETQYF. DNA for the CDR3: TGTGCCAGCAGTCATGGCGACACTCAAGAGACCCAGTACTTC.

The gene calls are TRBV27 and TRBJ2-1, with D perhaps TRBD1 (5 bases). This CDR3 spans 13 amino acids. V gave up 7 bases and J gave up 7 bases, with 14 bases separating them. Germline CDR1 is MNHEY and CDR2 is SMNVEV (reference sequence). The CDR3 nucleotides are TGTGCCAGCACCTTTCGTGGGGCGAATGAGCAGTTCTTC. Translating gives CASTFRGANEQFF.

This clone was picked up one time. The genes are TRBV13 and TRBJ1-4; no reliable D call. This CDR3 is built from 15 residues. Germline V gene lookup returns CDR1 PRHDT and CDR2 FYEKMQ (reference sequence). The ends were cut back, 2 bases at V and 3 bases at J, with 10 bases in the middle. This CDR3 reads CASSLLGDPNEKLFF. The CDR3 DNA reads TGTGCCAGCAGCTTACTGGGCGACCCTAATGAAAAACTGTTTTTT.

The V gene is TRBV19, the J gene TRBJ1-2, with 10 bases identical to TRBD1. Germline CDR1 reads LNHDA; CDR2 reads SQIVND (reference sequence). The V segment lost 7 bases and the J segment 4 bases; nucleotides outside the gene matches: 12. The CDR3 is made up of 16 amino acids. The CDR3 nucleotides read TGTGCCAGTAAACCGGGACAGGGGTTAAATCCCTATGGCTACACCTTC. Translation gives CASKPGQGLNPYGYTF. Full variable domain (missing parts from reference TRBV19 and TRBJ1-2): DGGITQSPKYLFRKEGQNVTLSCEQNLNHDAMYWYRQDPGQGLRLIYYSQIVNDFQKGDIAEGYSVSREKKESFPLTVTSAQKNPTAFYLCASKPGQGLNPYGYTFGSGTRLTVV.

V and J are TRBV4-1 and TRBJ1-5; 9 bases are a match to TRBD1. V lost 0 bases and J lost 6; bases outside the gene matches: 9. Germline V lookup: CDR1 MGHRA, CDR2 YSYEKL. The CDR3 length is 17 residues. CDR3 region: CASSQDQYRGLGQPQHF. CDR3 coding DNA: TGCGCCAGCAGCCAAGATCAGTACAGGGGGCTTGGTCAGCCCCAGCATTTT.

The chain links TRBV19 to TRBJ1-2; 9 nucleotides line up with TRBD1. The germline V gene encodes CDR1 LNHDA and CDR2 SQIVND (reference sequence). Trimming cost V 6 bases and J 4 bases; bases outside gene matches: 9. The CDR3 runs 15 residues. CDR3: CASSIGQGLAYGYTF. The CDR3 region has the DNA TGTGCCAGTAGCATTGGACAGGGGCTGGCCTATGGCTACACCTTC.

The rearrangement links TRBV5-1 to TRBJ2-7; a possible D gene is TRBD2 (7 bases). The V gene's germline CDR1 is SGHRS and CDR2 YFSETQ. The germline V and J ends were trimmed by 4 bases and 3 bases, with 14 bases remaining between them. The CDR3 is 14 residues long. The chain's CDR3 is CASSPRGGGYEQYF. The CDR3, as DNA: TGCGCCAGCAGCCCCAGGGGAGGGGGCTACGAGCAGTACTTC.

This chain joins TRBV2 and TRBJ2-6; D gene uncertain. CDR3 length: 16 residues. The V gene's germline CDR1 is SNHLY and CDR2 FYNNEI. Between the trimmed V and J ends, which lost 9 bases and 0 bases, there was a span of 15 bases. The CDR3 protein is CASSGSAASGANVLTF. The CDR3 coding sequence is TGTGCCAGTTCCGGGTCGGCCGCCTCTGGGGCCAACGTCCTGACTTTC.

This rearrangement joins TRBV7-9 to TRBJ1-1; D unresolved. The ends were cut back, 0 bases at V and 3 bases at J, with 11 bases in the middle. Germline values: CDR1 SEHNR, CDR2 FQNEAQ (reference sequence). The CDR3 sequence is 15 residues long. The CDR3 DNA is TGTGCCAGCAGCTTAGCGACCGGGAGGGACACTGAAGCTTTCTTT. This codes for CASSLATGRDTEAFF.